Listed below are T cell receptor beta chains from one sample, sequenced in a study of human T cells and chemical hapten exposure. TCRdb reprocessed the RACE reads via MiXCR and lists one record per CDR3 protein. The table has 62,000 or so distinct CDR3 sequences, 9.5% to 13% seen once. Sequencing was performed on whole blood, taken in connection with sensitization to the hapten diphenylcyclopropenone (DPC). The receptors shown here come from a woman aged 50 to 60 with alopecia areata. Some clones in this sample may be carry-over from other donors' samples. Each CDR3 is given with its conserved first and last residue. D genes are given only for firm matches. Rows give clone size only sometimes, using once, few, many, or a class for an expanded clone.

j_call,d_call,v_call,clone_size,cdr3_nt,cdr3_aa
TRBJ2-6,-,TRBV29-1,once,TGCAGCGTTGAGCCCGCTTCTGGGGCCAACGTCCTGACTTTC,CSVEPASGANVLTF
TRBJ2-2,-,TRBV7-3,-,TGTGCCAGCAGCCCCCGTGGGGGCCACACCGGGGAGCTGTTTTTT,CASSPRGGHTGELFF
TRBJ1-1,TRBD1,TRBV6-2/TRBV6-3,many,TGTGCCAGCAGTTACGGGACAGGGGGTGCCACTGAAGCTTTCTTT,CASSYGTGGATEAFF
TRBJ2-3,TRBD1,TRBV6-5,-,TGTGCCAGCAGCAGGGACAGGGTAGCAGATACGCAGTATTTT,CASSRDRVADTQYF
TRBJ2-1,-,TRBV18,-,TGTGCCAGCTCACCACCAGGGGTCTATGAGCAGTTCTTC,CASSPPGVYEQFF
TRBJ1-5,-,TRBV27,few,TGTGCCAGCAGTTCAGGCAGGGCACTTTTCCTCCGCAATCAGCCCCAGCATTTT,CASSSGRALFLRNQPQHF
TRBJ2-5,-,TRBV15,many,TGTGCCACCAGCAGAGATCGGCACCCAACTGAGGGGCAAGAGACCCAGTACTTC,CATSRDRHPTEGQETQYF
TRBJ2-5,-,TRBV7-2,few,TGTGCCAGCAGCTTAGCGCGACAGGACGGGGGGAGTAAAGAGACCCAGTACTTC,CASSLARQDGGSKETQYF
TRBJ2-7,TRBD1,TRBV20-1,many,TGCAGTGCTAGCACCAGGGGGCATTCATCTTACGAGCAGTACTTC,CSASTRGHSSYEQYF
TRBJ2-6,-,TRBV5-1,many,TGCGCCAGCAGCTTGGGGCAGGCTGGGGCCAACGTCCTGACTTTC,CASSLGQAGANVLTF
TRBJ2-5,-,TRBV12-3/TRBV12-4,-,TGTGCCAGCAGTTTACGCCCGGGCCGGGAGACCCAGTACTTC,CASSLRPGRETQYF
TRBJ1-2,TRBD1,TRBV27,many,TGTGCCAGCAGTGCCATACAGGGGGCGTATGGCTACACCTTC,CASSAIQGAYGYTF
TRBJ2-7,TRBD2,TRBV25-1,few,TGTGCCAGCAGCCCGGGACTAGCTAGAGGGGAGCAGTACTTC,CASSPGLARGEQYF
TRBJ2-1,TRBD1,TRBV19,many,TGTGCCACCTCACGGGACAGGGGCTACAATGAGCAGTTCTTC,CATSRDRGYNEQFF
TRBJ2-3,-,TRBV5-1,few,TGCGCCAGCAGCTTGGCACTAGCCACAGATACGCAGTATTTT,CASSLALATDTQYF
TRBJ2-1,TRBD2,TRBV20-1,medium-sized,TGCAGTGCTAGAGGCCCCGCCGCGGGGGGGTCCTACAATGAGCAGTTCTTC,CSARGPAAGGSYNEQFF
TRBJ1-1,-,TRBV28,many,TGTGCCAGCGAGGAGGGGAACACTGAAGCTTTCTTT,CASEEGNTEAFF
TRBJ2-5,-,TRBV27,-,TGTGCCAGCAGTAAGCACGGCGGGGCAGGGCCACAAGAGACCCAGTACTTC,CASSKHGGAGPQETQYF
TRBJ2-5,-,TRBV7-8,many,TGTGCCAGCAGCCCAAGAGATGGGGTTAAGACCCAGTACTTC,CASSPRDGVKTQYF
TRBJ2-6,-,TRBV18,few,TGTGCCAGCTCACCTTCGGGTATCTCTGGGGCCAACGTCCTGACTTTC,CASSPSGISGANVLTF
TRBJ1-1,-,TRBV29-1,few,TGCAGCGTTGGGGAAAAGATGAACACTGAAGCTTTCTTT,CSVGEKMNTEAFF
TRBJ1-1,-,TRBV28,-,TGTGCCAGCAGTCCGACGATCCACCTCAACACTGAAGCTTTCTTT,CASSPTIHLNTEAFF
TRBJ2-7,TRBD1,TRBV28,few,TGTGCCAGCAGCTCCCCGGGACAGGGCTACGAGCAGTACTTC,CASSSPGQGYEQYF
TRBJ1-1,-,TRBV18,many,TGTGCCAGCTCACAAACAGGTACTGGGAGCACTGAAGCTTTCTTT,CASSQTGTGSTEAFF
TRBJ1-5,-,TRBV30,-,TGTGCCTGGAGTAAGATTGGACAGCCCCAGCATTTT,CAWSKIGQPQHF
TRBJ1-5,TRBD1,TRBV18,few,TGTGCCAGCTCACCTCTCGGACAGGACCTTGAGGCCCAGCATTTT,CASSPLGQDLEAQHF
TRBJ1-1,-,TRBV7-9,many,TGTGCCAGCAGCTTCCGGGCAGATCTGAACACTGAAGCTTTCTTT,CASSFRADLNTEAFF
TRBJ2-1,-,TRBV7-6,-,TGTGCCAGCAGCTTAGGGGTAACGGTTGGGCAGTTCTTC,CASSLGVTVGQFF
TRBJ1-3,-,TRBV5-1,-,TGCGCCAGCAGACCTCTCCCCGACTCTGGAAACACCATATATTTT,CASRPLPDSGNTIYF
TRBJ2-3,-,TRBV6-2/TRBV6-3,few,TGTGCCAGCAGTTCTGGCCAGACCTTTAGGGATACGCAGTATTTT,CASSSGQTFRDTQYF